The 17 T cell receptor beta chains presented below share a single source sample, sequenced in a study of blood T cell repertoires in COVID-19. Sequencing was performed with immunoSEQ multiplex PCR; in TCRdb, only in-frame clones are kept and a portion is missing. The sample consists of some 380,000 clones, nearly 90% of them appearing once. The sample consisted of peripheral blood. These receptors all stem from a man younger than 35 with active or convalescent COVID-19.

The chain is built from TRBV11-2 and TRBJ2-7; 15 nucleotides match TRBD2. Germline V lookup: CDR1 SGHAT, CDR2 FQNNGV. The length of the CDR3 is 18 residues. V lost 4 bases to trimming and J lost 2 bases; unmatched junction nucleotides: 9. CDR3 sequence: CASSSPGLAGGKAYEQYF. In DNA form, the CDR3 reads TGTGCCAGCAGCTCCCCGGGACTAGCGGGGGGAAAAGCCTACGAGCAGTACTTC.

This chain connects TRBV7-2 to TRBJ2-5; the match to TRBD2 covers 7 bases. The CDR3 length is 15 residues. Per the germline V gene, CDR1 is SGHTA and CDR2 is FQGNSA. J gave up 5 bases and V 6 bases, and 12 bases lay outside the gene matches. The CDR3 here is CASRPSTSARETQYF. Written as DNA, the CDR3 is TGTGCCAGCAGACCCAGTACTAGCGCGAGGGAGACCCAGTACTTC.

This rearrangement joins TRBV18 to TRBJ2-3; the match to TRBD2 covers 10 bases. This CDR3 spans 15 amino acids. Germline lookup yields CDR1 KGHSH and CDR2 LQKENI. V dropped 6 bases and J dropped 2; count of bases not matched to a gene: 5. The chain's CDR3 is CASSGAGGTTDTQYF. The CDR3 DNA reads TGTGCCAGCTCGGGAGCGGGAGGGACCACAGATACGCAGTATTTT. The full variable domain, with the rest looked up from reference TRBV18 and TRBJ2-3, is NAGVMQNPRHLVRRRGQEARLRCSPMKGHSHVYWYRQLPEEGLKFMVYLQKENIIDESGMPKERFSAEFPKEGPSILRIQQVVRGDSAAYFCASSGAGGTTDTQYFGPGTRLTVL.

The J gene is TRBJ1-4, the V gene TRBV7-9, with TRBD1 identical over 7 bases. CDR1 and CDR2 from the germline V gene are SEHNR and FQNEAQ (reference sequence). The CDR3 contains 12 residues. V shed 3 bases and J 8 bases; nucleotides not matched to a gene: 0. The CDR3 reads CASSFRGEKLFF. The CDR3 nucleotides are TGTGCCAGCAGCTTCAGGGGGGAAAAACTGTTTTTT. The full variable domain, in which reference TRBV7-9 and TRBJ1-4 provide the parts outside the CDR3, is DTGVSQNPRHKITKRGQNVTFRCDPISEHNRLYWYRQTLGQGPEFLTYFQNEAQLEKSRLLSDRFSAERPKGSFSTLEIQRTEQGDSAMYLCASSFRGEKLFFGSGTQLSVL.

V is TRBV11-3 and J is TRBJ1-1; D gene uncertain. CDR3 size: 13 residues. Germline CDR1 reads SGHNT; CDR2 reads YENEEA. Trimming pared 2 bases from V and 3 bases from J, leaving 7 bases between. CDR3 sequence: CASSLWLHTEAFF. In DNA, the CDR3 is TGTGCCAGCAGCTTATGGCTCCACACTGAAGCTTTCTTT.

A single count supports this clone. The rearrangement uses TRBV21-1 and TRBJ1-2; the D call of TRBD1 is as the table states it, not checked on the DNA. TRBV21-1 is flagged as a pseudogene. The CDR3 sequence is 14 residues long. The CDR3 DNA is TGTGCCAGCCGAAAGGGCGACAGGGGTCTACGCTACACCTTC. This gives the protein CASRKGDRGLRYTF.

The chain uses TRBV19 and TRBJ2-7; tentative D call: TRBD1 (5 bases). The CDR3 is 13 residues long. CDR1 is LNHDA and CDR2 is SQIVND in the germline V gene (reference sequence). Trimming cost V 5 bases and J 2 bases, with 10 bases left between them. CDR3 protein: CASSATETYEQYF. CDR3 sequence (DNA): TGTGCCAGTAGTGCGACAGAAACCTACGAGCAGTACTTC.

The chain recombines TRBV7-8 with TRBJ1-6; the D is unclear. Germline assignment: CDR1 SGHVS and CDR2 FQNEAQ. The germline V and J ends were trimmed by 5 bases and 0 bases, with 5 bases remaining between them. This CDR3 is built from 14 residues. Here the CDR3 DNA reads TGTGCCAGCAGCGGTAGCTCCTATAATTCACCCCTCCACTTT. This codes for CASSGSSYNSPLHF.

The rearrangement links TRBV6-5 to TRBJ1-4, with 8 bases matching TRBD1. The CDR3 is 15 amino acids. V was clipped by 5 bases and J by 7 bases; unmatched bases: 9. Germline V gene sequence: CDR1 MNHEY, CDR2 SVGAGI. Here the CDR3 DNA reads TGTGCCAGCAGTAGATCAGGGGGCAGTAGTGAAAAACTGTTTTTT. This codes for CASSRSGGSSEKLFF.

This chain uses TRBV3-1 (or the pseudogene TRBV3-2) with TRBJ1-6; 9 positions agree with TRBD1. V lost 4 bases, J lost 7 bases, and 11 bases stayed unmatched. In germline, CDR1 is LGHDT, CDR2 YNNKEL (reference sequence). CDR3 length equals 17 residues. The CDR3 region is CASSLKDRGLGNSPLHF. In nucleotides, the CDR3 is TGTGCCAGCAGCCTGAAGGACAGGGGACTTGGGAATTCACCCCTCCACTTT.

The chain uses TRBV5-5 and TRBJ1-3; D unclear. The V end was cut by 0 bases, the J end by 1 base, with 8 bases between. Germline V CDR1 and CDR2: SGHKS, YYEKEE (reference sequence). The CDR3 consists of 15 residues. CDR3 DNA sequence: TGTGCCAGCAGCTTGGTAGCCGCGTCTGGAAACACCATATATTTT. Protein product: CASSLVAASGNTIYF.

The V call is TRBV12-3 or TRBV12-4, the J call TRBJ1-2; possible D gene TRBD1, 6 bases. This CDR3 is built from 13 residues. V was shortened by 5 bases and J by 6 bases, with 13 bases between the two germline ends. The CDR3 region is CASSHLDRDGYTF. The CDR3 region has the DNA TGTGCCAGCAGTCATCTGGACAGAGATGGCTACACCTTC.

The rearrangement uses TRBV7-9 and TRBJ2-2, with 9 bases fitting TRBD1. Germline CDR1 SEHNR, CDR2 FQNEAQ (reference sequence). The V gene end was trimmed by 1 base and the J gene end by 6 bases; junction bases not matched to a gene: 3. The CDR3 contains 15 residues. CDR3 DNA sequence: TGTGCCAGCAGCTTAGGGACAGGGGTTCCCGGGGAGCTGTTTTTT. It is translated as CASSLGTGVPGELFF. Full variable domain (missing parts from reference TRBV7-9 and TRBJ2-2): DTGVSQNPRHKITKRGQNVTFRCDPISEHNRLYWYRQTLGQGPEFLTYFQNEAQLEKSRLLSDRFSAERPKGSFSTLEIQRTEQGDSAMYLCASSLGTGVPGELFFGEGSRLTVL.

J is TRBJ1-4 and V is TRBV7-9, with D possibly being TRBD1 (5 bases). CDR3 length: 14 amino acids. Between the trimmed V and J ends, which lost 5 bases and 5 bases, there was a span of 12 bases. CDR1 and CDR2 (germline): SEHNR, FQNEAQ (reference sequence). In nucleotides, the CDR3 is TGTGCCAGCAGCACTCAGGGAGGGAATGAAAAACTGTTTTTT. This encodes CASSTQGGNEKLFF.

This rearrangement joins TRBV2 to TRBJ2-3, with D possibly matching TRBD1 (5 bases). The germline V and J ends were trimmed by 5 bases and 0 bases, with 15 bases remaining between them. CDR1 and CDR2 (germline): SNHLY, FYNNEI. This CDR3 contains 16 residues. The CDR3 DNA is TGTGCCAGCAGTTTTCAGGGTAGCCCTAGCACAGATACGCAGTATTTT. The encoded protein is CASSFQGSPSTDTQYF.

J is TRBJ2-3 and V is TRBV7-2; 14 nucleotides match TRBD2. The CDR3 sequence is 19 residues long. CDR1 SGHTA and CDR2 FQGNSA come from the germline V gene. Trimming cost V 4 bases and J 1 base; bases outside gene matches: 10. CDR3 DNA: TGTGCCAGCAGCTGGGGGCTGGGACTAGCGGGAGCAGGCACAGATACGCAGTATTTT. This codes for CASSWGLGLAGAGTDTQYF.

With regard to this clone: Additional DNA sequences in this sample encode the identical CDR3. This chain links TRBV5-6 with TRBJ1-5; 7 bases are a match to TRBD1. The germline V gene has CDR1 SGHDT and CDR2 YYEEEE. This CDR3 region has 14 residues. V was clipped by 0 bases and J by 6 bases; unmatched bases: 3. The CDR3 here is CASSLEGGFQPQHF. The CDR3 DNA reads TGTGCCAGCAGCTTGGAAGGGGGCTTTCAGCCCCAGCATTTT.